This paragraph covers one T cell receptor (beta chain) sequence. The V gene end was trimmed by 6 bases and the J gene end by 8 bases; junction bases not matched to a gene: 20. CDR1 DFQATT and CDR2 SNEGSKA come from the germline V gene (reference sequence). The CDR3 sequence is 17 residues long. Genomic DNA acted as the template from which TCR beta VDJ combination and CDR3 sequence profiling were carried out. One entry per CDR3 protein, called by TCRdb with MiXCR from the reads. The table records about 220,000 distinct CDR3 sequences, 34% of them present only once. The data were obtained in a study of CD8+CD57+ T cells in acquired aplastic anemia.

Specimen: sorted CD4+, CD8+, or CD8+CD57+ T cells (not recorded which) from PBMCs. The source of this sequence is a human donor in good health, serving as a control. This chain uses TRBV20-1 with TRBJ2-1; 9 bases are a match to TRBD1. The CDR3 reads CSATPRPGQGNRYEQFF. The CDR3 DNA reads TGCAGTGCAACCCCCCGGCCGGGACAGGGTAATCGGTATGAGCAGTTCTTC.